The clone carrying this T cell receptor (beta chain) was counted a few times. The data originate from a study of identical twins. Each CDR3 protein is one row after TCRdb ran MiXCR on the 5' RACE reads. The sample has 250,000 or so distinct CDR3 sequences; roughly 8% are singletons. This CDR3 contains 17 residues. V was shortened by 0 bases and J by 5 bases, with 23 bases between the two germline ends. Looked up from germline, CDR1 is SQVTM and CDR2 is ANQGSEA. The data were also submitted as part of a second study, on yellow fever vaccine responses in identical twins.

The TCR was taken from a woman between 18 and 29 years old in good health. The sample was CD8+ T cells sorted from blood. J is TRBJ2-7 and V is TRBV29-1; D may be TRBD2 (6 bases). The CDR3 DNA sequence: TGCAGCGTTGAAGAAGTTTGGGACTCAAGTAACATCCACGAGCAGTACTTC. Translation: CSVEEVWDSSNIHEQYF.